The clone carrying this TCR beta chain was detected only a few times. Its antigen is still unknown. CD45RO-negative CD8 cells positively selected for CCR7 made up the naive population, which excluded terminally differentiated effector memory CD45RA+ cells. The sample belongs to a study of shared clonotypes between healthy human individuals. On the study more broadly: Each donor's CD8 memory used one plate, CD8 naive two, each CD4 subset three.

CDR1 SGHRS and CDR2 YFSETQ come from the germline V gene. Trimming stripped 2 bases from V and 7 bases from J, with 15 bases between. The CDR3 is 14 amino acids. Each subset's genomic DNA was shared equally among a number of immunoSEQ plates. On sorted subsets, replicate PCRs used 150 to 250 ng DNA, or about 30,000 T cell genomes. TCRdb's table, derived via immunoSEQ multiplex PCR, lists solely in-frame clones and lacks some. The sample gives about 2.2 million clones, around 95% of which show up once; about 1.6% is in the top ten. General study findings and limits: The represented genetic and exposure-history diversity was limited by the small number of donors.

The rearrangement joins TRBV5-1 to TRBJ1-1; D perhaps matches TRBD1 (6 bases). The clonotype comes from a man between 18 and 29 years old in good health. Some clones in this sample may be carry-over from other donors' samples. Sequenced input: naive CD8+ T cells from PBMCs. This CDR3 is CASSLPGAGIEAFF. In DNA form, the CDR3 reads TGCGCCAGCAGCTTACCAGGGGCCGGTATTGAAGCTTTCTTT.